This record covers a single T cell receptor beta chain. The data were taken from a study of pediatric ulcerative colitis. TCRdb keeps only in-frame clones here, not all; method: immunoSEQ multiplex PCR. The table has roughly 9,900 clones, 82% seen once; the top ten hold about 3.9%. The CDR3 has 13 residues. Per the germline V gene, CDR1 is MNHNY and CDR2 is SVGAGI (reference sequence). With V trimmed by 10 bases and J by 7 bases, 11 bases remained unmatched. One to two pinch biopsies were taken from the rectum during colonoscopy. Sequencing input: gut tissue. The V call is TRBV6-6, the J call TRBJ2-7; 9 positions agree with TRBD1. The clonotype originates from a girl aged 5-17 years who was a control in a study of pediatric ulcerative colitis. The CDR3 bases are TGTGCCACCGTAAAGACAGGGGGGGAAGAGCAGTACTTC. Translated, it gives CATVKTGGEEQYF.